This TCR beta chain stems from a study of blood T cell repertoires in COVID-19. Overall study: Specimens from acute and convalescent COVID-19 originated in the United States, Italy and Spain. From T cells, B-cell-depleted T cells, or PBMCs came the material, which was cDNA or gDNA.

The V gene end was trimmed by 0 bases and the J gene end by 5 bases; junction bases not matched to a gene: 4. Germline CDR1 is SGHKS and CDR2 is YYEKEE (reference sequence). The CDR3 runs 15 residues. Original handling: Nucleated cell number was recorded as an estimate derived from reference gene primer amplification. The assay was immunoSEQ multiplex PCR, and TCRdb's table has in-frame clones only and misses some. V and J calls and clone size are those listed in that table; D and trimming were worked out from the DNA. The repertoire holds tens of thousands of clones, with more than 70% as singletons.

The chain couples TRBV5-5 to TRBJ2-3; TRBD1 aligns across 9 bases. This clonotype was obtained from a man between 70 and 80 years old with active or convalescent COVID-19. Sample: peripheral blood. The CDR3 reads CASSLGGQGIDTQYF. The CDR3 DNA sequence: TGTGCCAGCAGCTTGGGGGGACAGGGTATAGATACGCAGTATTTT. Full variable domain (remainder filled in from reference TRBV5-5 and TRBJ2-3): DAGVTQSPTHLIKTRGQQVTLRCSPISGHKSVSWYQQVLGQGPQFIFQYYEKEERGRGNFPDRFSARQFPNYSSELNVNALLLGDSALYLCASSLGGQGIDTQYFGPGTRLTVL.